Shown below are 18 T cell receptor beta chains from a single sample sequenced in a study of shared clonotypes between healthy human individuals. Some clones are missing from TCRdb's copy, which holds only in-frame ones; the method was immunoSEQ multiplex PCR. This table holds 2 million to 3 million clones, approximately 94% found once. Material for sequencing was naive CD4+ T cells from PBMCs. Documented subset: CD45RA+ positively selected. These receptors were taken from a man aged 18 to 29 in good health. Some clones in this sample may be carry-over from other donors' samples.

The CDR3 DNA reads as TGCGCCAGCAGCTTGCGGCCCAGGACAGGGGGGAGTGGGGCCAACGTCCTGACTTTC. Protein sequence: CASSLRPRTGGSGANVLTF. V gene TRBV5-1 combines with J gene TRBJ2-6, with 10 bases matching TRBD1. The CDR3 length is 19 residues. V lost 1 base and J lost 3; bases outside the gene matches: 10. Germline CDR1 is SGHRS and CDR2 is YFSETQ.

The chain uses TRBV7-9 and TRBJ2-7; D is unresolved. From germline, CDR1 is SEHNR and CDR2 FQNEAQ (reference sequence). The V end lost 1 base, the J end lost 2 bases, and 12 bases lay between the germline ends. The CDR3 spans 15 residues. CDR3 amino acids: CASSLGPGLTYEQYF. CDR3 in DNA: TGTGCCAGCAGCTTAGGGCCAGGCCTAACCTACGAGCAGTACTTC.

This clone appeared a few times. In nucleotides, the CDR3 is TGTGCCAGTAGGATACCGCAGGGAAAACTGTTTTTT. It translates to CASRIPQGKLFF. The rearrangement uses TRBV19 and TRBJ1-4; possibly TRBD1 for D (5 bases). The germline V gene has CDR1 LNHDA and CDR2 SQIVND (reference sequence). Trimming removed 6 bases from V and 10 bases from J, with 12 bases in between. The CDR3 loop spans 12 amino acids.

This chain joins TRBV5-1 and TRBJ2-5; no reliable D call. Germline V gene data show CDR1 as SGHRS and CDR2 as YFSETQ. V was cut by 0 bases and J by 2 bases, with 8 bases left in between. This CDR3 is 14 amino acids long. CDR3: CASSLAAQQETQYF. CDR3 sequence (DNA): TGCGCCAGCAGCTTGGCCGCGCAACAAGAGACCCAGTACTTC.

In this sample, this clone turned up a few times. This rearrangement joins TRBV7-6 to TRBJ1-1; tentatively, D is TRBD1 (5 bases). The ends were cut back, 6 bases at V and 10 bases at J, with 12 bases in the middle. Germline V CDR1 and CDR2: SGHVS, FNYEAQ. The CDR3 is 11 residues long. CDR3 sequence: CASSSGFSAFF. Here the CDR3 DNA reads TGTGCCAGCAGTTCAGGGTTCTCAGCTTTCTTT.

The DNA for the CDR3 is TGTGCCAGCAGCCCAAGGGGCGACGGGACCCAGTATTTT. This gives the protein CASSPRGDGTQYF. V gene TRBV7-2 combines with J gene TRBJ2-3; D may correspond to TRBD1 or TRBD2 (5 bases each). In germline, CDR1 is SGHTA, CDR2 FQGNSA. V gave up 5 bases and J gave up 12 bases, with 18 bases separating them. The CDR3 runs to 13 residues.

This rearrangement joins TRBV27 to TRBJ2-6; D call uncertain. CDR1 is MNHEY, CDR2 SMNVEV, per germline (reference sequence). The length of the CDR3 is 14 residues. Trimming cost V 4 bases and J 0 bases, with 4 bases left between them. This chain's CDR3 is CASSWVSGANVLTF. CDR3 coding DNA: TGTGCCAGCAGTTGGGTCTCTGGGGCCAACGTCCTGACTTTC.

The chain recombines TRBV9 with TRBJ2-1; maybe TRBD2 (6 bases). In germline, CDR1 is SGDLS, CDR2 YYNGEE. The CDR3 has 15 residues. Trimming cost V 1 base and J 2 bases, with 10 bases left between them. In DNA, the CDR3 is TGTGCCAGCAGCGTAACGGGAGACCCCTACAATGAGCAGTTCTTC. Translated: CASSVTGDPYNEQFF.

The genes are TRBV15 and TRBJ2-7; D is unresolved. V lost 0 bases to trimming and J lost 7 bases, with 13 bases between them. Per the germline V gene, CDR1 is LNHNV and CDR2 is YYDKDF (reference sequence). The CDR3 runs to 14 residues. CDR3 residues: CATSRDPSPDEQYF. The CDR3 coding sequence is TGTGCCACCAGCAGAGATCCCTCTCCTGATGAGCAGTACTTC.

The genes are TRBV30 and TRBJ1-5; 9 nucleotides line up with TRBD1. J lost 5 bases, V lost 2 bases, and 4 bases had no gene match. The length of the CDR3 is 14 residues. Germline V gives CDR1 GTSNPN, CDR2 SVGIG (reference sequence). The CDR3 loop reads CAWSSTGGDQPQHF. CDR3 sequence (DNA): TGTGCCTGGAGTTCGACAGGGGGGGATCAGCCCCAGCATTTT.

A note on this clone: Distinct nucleotide sequences in the sample also encode this CDR3. This chain uses TRBV28 with TRBJ1-2; D gene unclear. CDR1 is MDHEN, CDR2 SYDVKM, per germline. The CDR3 has 14 residues. Trimming stripped 6 bases from V and 4 bases from J, with 15 bases between. CDR3 DNA: TGTGCCAGCAGCCCTGGAACGGGAGGCTATGGCTACACCTTC. The encoded protein is CASSPGTGGYGYTF.

This chain connects TRBV4-3 to TRBJ2-5, with 8 bases matching TRBD2. Germline values: CDR1 LGHNA, CDR2 YSLEER. The V segment lost 0 bases and the J segment 2 bases; nucleotides outside the gene matches: 5. The CDR3 has 16 amino acids. CDR3 sequence (DNA): TGCGCCAGCAGCCAAGATTGGCTAGCGGGTCAAGAGACCCAGTACTTC. Translation: CASSQDWLAGQETQYF.

In this sample, this clone turned up once. The chain employs TRBV9 and TRBJ2-3, with TRBD1 as a possible D gene (5 bases). Trimming cost V 1 base and J 2 bases, with 8 bases left between them. This CDR3 comprises 14 residues. From germline, CDR1 is SGDLS and CDR2 YYNGEE. The CDR3 nucleotides are TGTGCCAGCAGCGTAAGACAGTACACAGATACGCAGTATTTT. This encodes CASSVRQYTDTQYF.

A remark on this clone: Additional DNA sequences in this sample encode the identical CDR3. V usage is TRBV6-6 and J usage is TRBJ1-2; D not resolved. CDR1 and CDR2 from the germline V gene are MNHNY and SVGAGI (reference sequence). Trimming shortened V by 7 bases and J by 0 bases, and 6 bases separated the two germline ends. This CDR3 has 12 amino acids. The chain's CDR3 is CASTRANYGYTF. As DNA, the CDR3 is TGTGCCAGCACTCGAGCTAACTATGGCTACACCTTC.

The V gene is TRBV5-1, the J gene TRBJ2-5; tentatively, D is TRBD2 (6 bases). With 4 bases removed from V and 5 bases from J, the gap between germline ends came to 12 bases. Per the germline V gene, CDR1 is SGHRS and CDR2 is YFSETQ. CDR3 length: 13 residues. This CDR3 reads CASSGGSRETQYF. As DNA, the CDR3 is TGCGCCAGCAGCGGAGGGAGTAGGGAGACCCAGTACTTC.

The genes are TRBV7-9 and TRBJ2-7; either TRBD1 or TRBD2 may supply D (5 bases each). The V gene lost 1 base and the J gene lost 7 bases, with 14 bases spanning the gap. The CDR3 contains 14 residues. Germline CDR1 and CDR2: SEHNR and FQNEAQ (reference sequence). The CDR3 sequence is CASSLGRQGREQYF. CDR3 nucleotides: TGTGCCAGCAGCTTAGGGAGGCAGGGAAGGGAGCAGTACTTC.

This clone was recorded only once. The V and J genes are TRBV19 and TRBJ2-4; TRBD1 might be the D (5 bases). V lost 4 bases to trimming and J lost 5 bases, with 12 bases between them. The CDR3 is made up of 14 amino acids. Germline V gene data show CDR1 as LNHDA and CDR2 as SQIVND (reference sequence). CDR3 sequence: CASSRQNPQNIQYF. Written as DNA, the CDR3 is TGTGCCAGTAGTAGACAGAATCCTCAAAACATTCAGTACTTC.

Details on this clone: This same CDR3 is encoded by further DNA sequences in the sample. V gene TRBV30 combines with J gene TRBJ1-1, with D uncertain. This CDR3 contains 13 residues. Germline loops: CDR1 GTSNPN, CDR2 SVGIG (reference sequence). With 1 base removed from V and 0 bases from J, the gap between germline ends came to 6 bases. The CDR3 DNA reads TGTGCCTGGAGTGCAGGACTGAACACTGAAGCTTTCTTT. Translated, it gives CAWSAGLNTEAFF. Using reference TRBV30 and TRBJ1-1 for the parts outside the CDR3, the full variable domain is SQTIHQWPATLVQPVGSPLSLECTVEGTSNPNLYWYRQAAGRGLQLLFYSVGIGQISSEVPQNLSASRPQDRQFILSSKKLLLSDSGFYLCAWSAGLNTEAFFGQGTRLTVV.